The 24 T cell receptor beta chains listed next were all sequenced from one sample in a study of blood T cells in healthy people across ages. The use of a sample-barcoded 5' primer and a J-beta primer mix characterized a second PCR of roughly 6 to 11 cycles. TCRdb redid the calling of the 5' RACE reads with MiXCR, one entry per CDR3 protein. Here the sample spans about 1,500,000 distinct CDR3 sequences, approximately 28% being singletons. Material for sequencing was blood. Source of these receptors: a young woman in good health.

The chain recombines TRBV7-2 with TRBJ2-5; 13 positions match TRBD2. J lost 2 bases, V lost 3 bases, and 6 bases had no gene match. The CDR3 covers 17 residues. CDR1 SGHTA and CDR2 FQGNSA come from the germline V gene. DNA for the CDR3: TGTGCCAGCAGCTTGGGACTAGCGGGGACTGTACAAGAGACCCAGTACTTC. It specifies CASSLGLAGTVQETQYF. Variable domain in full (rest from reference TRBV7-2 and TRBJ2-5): GAGVSQSPSNKVTEKGKDVELRCDPISGHTALYWYRQSLGQGLEFLIYFQGNSAPDKSGLPSDRFSAERTGGSVSTLTIQRTQQEDSAVYLCASSLGLAGTVQETQYFGPGTRLLVL.

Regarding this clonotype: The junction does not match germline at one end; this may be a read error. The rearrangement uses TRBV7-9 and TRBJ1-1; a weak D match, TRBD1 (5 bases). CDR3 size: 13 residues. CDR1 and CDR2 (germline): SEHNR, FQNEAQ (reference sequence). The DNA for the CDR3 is TGTGCCGTCCGCCGGGGGGTGAACACTAAAGCTTTCTTT. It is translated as CAVRRGVNTKAFF.

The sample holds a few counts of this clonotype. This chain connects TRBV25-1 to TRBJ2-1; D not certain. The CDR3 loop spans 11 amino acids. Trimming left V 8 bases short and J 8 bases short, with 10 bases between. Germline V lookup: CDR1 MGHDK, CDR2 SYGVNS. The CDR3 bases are TGTGCCAGCGCTGATTGGGATGAGCAGTTCTTC. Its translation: CASADWDEQFF.

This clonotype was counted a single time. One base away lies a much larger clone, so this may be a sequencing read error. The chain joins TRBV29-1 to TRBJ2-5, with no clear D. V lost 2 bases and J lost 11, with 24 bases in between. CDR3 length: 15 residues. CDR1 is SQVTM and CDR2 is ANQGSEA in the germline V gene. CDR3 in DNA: TGCAGCGTTGAACTTAGGCAATTGTCCTACAATGAGCAGTACTTC. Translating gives CSVELRQLSYNEQYF.

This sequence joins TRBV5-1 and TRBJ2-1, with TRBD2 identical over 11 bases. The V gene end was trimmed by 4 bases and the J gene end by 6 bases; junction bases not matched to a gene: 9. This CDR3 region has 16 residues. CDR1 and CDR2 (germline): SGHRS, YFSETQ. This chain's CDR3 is CASSLPGLAVINEQFF. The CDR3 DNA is TGCGCCAGCAGCCTACCGGGACTAGCGGTTATCAATGAGCAGTTCTTC.

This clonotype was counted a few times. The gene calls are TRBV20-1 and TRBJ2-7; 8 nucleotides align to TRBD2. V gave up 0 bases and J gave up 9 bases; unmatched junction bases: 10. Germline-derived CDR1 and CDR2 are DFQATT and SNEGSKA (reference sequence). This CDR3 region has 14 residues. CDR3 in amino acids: CSARDEGLDFGQYF. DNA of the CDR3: TGCAGTGCTAGAGATGAGGGACTAGATTTCGGGCAGTACTTC.

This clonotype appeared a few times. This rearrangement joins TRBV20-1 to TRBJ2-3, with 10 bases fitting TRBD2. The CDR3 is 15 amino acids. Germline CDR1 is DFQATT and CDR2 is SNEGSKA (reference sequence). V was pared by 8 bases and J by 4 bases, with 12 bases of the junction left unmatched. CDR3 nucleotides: TGCAGTCCGTTACTAGCGGGACGAGGGGCAGATACGCAGTATTTT. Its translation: CSPLLAGRGADTQYF.

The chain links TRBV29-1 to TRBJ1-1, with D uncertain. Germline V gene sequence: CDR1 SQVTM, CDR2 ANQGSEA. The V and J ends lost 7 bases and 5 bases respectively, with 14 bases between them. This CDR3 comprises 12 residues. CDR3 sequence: CSGIGVMTEAFF. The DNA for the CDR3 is TGCAGCGGTATCGGGGTAATGACTGAAGCTTTCTTT.

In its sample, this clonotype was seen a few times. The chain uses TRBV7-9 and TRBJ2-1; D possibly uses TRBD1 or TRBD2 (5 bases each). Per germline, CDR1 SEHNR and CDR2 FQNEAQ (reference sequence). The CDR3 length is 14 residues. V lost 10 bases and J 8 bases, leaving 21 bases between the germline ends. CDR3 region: CATRLLARDHEQFF. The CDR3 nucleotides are TGTGCCACCCGGCTTCTGGCAAGGGACCATGAGCAGTTCTTC.

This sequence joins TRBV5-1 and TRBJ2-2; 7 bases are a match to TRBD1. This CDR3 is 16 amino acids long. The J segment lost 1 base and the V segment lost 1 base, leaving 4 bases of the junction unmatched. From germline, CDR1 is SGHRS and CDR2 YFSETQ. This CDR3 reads CASSLLRDRNTGELFF. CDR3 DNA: TGCGCCAGCAGCTTGCTCCGGGACAGGAACACCGGGGAGCTGTTTTTT.

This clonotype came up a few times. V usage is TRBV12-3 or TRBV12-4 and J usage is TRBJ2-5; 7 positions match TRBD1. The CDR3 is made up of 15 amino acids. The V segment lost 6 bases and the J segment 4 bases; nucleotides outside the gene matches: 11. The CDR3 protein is CASRPTTGSPETQYF. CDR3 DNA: TGTGCCAGCAGACCTACGACAGGGTCTCCAGAGACCCAGTACTTC.

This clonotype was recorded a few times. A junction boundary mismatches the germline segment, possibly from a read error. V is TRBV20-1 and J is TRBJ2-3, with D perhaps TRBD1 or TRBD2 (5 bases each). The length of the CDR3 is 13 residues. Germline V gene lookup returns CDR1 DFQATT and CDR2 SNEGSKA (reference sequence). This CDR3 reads CSARGEAADTQYF. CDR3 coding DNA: TGCAGTGCGAGAGGGGAAGCGGCAGATACGCAGTATTTT.

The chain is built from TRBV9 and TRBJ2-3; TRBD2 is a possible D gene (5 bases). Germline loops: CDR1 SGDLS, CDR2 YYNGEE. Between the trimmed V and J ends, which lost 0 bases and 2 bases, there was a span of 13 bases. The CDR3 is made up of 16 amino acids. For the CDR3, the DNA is TGTGCCAGCAGCGTAGGTGGAGGAACCGTCACAGATACGCAGTATTTT. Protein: CASSVGGGTVTDTQYF.

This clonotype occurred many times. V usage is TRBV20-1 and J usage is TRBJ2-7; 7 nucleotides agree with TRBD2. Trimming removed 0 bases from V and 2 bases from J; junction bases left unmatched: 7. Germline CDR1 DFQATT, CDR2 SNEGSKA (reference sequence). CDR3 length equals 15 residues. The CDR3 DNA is TGCAGTGCTAGAGATCCGGGAGGCACCCCCTACGAGCAGTACTTC. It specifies CSARDPGGTPYEQYF.

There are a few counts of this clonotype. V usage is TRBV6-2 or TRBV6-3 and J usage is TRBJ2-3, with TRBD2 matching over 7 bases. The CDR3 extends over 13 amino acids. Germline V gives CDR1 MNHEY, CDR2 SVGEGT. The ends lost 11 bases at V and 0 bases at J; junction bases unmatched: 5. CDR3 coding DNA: TGTGCCCTGGGAGGGACTAGCACAGATACGCAGTATTTT. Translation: CALGGTSTDTQYF.

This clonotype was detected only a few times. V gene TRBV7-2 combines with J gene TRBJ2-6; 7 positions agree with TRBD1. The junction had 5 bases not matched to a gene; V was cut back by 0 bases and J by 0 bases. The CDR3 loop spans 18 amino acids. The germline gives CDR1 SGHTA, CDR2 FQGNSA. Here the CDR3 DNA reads TGTGCCAGCAGCTTAGCAGCAGGGGGAAGCTCTGGGGCCAACGTCCTGACTTTC. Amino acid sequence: CASSLAAGGSSGANVLTF.

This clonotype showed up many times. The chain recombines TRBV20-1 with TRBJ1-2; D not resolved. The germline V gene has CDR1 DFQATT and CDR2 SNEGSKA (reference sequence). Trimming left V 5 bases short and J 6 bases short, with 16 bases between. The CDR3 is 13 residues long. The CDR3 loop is CSAVTRKEDGYTF. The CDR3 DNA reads TGCAGTGCTGTAACCAGGAAGGAGGATGGCTACACCTTC.

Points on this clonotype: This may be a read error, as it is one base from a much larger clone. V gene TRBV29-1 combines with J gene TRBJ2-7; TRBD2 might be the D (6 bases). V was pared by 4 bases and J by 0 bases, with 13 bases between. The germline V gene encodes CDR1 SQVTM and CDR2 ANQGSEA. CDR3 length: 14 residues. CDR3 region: CSVVEEGYSYEQYF. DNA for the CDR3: TGCAGCGTTGTCGAGGAGGGGTACTCCTACGAGCAGTACTTC.

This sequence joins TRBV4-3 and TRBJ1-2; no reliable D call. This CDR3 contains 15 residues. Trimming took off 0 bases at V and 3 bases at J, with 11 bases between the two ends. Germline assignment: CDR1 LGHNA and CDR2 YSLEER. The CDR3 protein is CASSQETGIHYGYTF. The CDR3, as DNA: TGCGCCAGCAGCCAAGAAACCGGCATCCACTATGGCTACACCTTC.

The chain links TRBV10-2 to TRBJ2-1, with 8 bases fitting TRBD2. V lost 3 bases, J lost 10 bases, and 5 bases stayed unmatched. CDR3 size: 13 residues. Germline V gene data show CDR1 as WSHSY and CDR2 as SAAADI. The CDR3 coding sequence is TGCGCCAGCAGTGAATCCGGGGGGGGGGAGCAGTTCTTC. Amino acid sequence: CASSESGGGEQFF.

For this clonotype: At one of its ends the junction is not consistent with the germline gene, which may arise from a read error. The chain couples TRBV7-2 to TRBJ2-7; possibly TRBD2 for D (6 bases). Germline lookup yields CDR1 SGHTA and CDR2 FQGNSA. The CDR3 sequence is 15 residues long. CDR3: CASSLASRDYPEQYF. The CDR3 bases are TGTGCCAGCAGCCTAGCGTCCCGGGATTACCCCGAGCAGTACTTC.

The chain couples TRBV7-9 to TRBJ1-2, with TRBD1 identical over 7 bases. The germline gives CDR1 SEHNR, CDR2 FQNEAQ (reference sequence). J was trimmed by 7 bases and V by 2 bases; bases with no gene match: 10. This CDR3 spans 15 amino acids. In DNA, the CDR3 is TGTGCCAGCAGCTTAAGGGCAGGGGGGAGCGGTGGCTACACCTTC. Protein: CASSLRAGGSGGYTF.

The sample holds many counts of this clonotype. CDR3 sequence (DNA): TGTGCCAGCAGTCGCCCCGGGACTGGTACCTACGAGCAGTACTTC. This sequence encodes CASSRPGTGTYEQYF. The V gene is TRBV6-5, the J gene TRBJ2-7; possibly TRBD2 for D (6 bases). The CDR3 extends over 15 amino acids. V was cut by 5 bases and J by 2 bases, with 16 bases left in between. Germline values: CDR1 MNHEY, CDR2 SVGAGI.

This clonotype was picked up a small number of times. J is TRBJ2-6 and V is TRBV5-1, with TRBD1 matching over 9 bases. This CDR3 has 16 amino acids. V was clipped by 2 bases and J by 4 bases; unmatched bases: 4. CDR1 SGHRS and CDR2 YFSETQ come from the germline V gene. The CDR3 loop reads CASSLQGARGANVLTF. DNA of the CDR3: TGCGCCAGCAGCTTACAGGGGGCGAGGGGGGCCAACGTCCTGACTTTC.